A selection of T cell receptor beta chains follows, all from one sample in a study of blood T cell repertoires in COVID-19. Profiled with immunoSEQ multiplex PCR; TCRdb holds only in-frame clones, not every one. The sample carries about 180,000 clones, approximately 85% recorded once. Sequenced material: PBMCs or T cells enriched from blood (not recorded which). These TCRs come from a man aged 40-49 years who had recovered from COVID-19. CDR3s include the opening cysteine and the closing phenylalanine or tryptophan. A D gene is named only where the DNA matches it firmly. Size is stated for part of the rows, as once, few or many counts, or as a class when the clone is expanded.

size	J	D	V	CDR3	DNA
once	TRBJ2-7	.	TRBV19	CASSIGPYFYYEQYF	TGTGCCAGTAGTATAGGTCCTTACTTCTACTACGAGCAGTACTTC
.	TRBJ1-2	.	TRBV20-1	CSAQGIDYTF	TGCAGTGCCCAGGGCATCGACTACACCTTC
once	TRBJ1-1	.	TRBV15	CATSRTGAEAFF	TGTGCCACCAGCAGGACCGGGGCTGAAGCTTTCTTT
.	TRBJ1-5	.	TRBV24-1	CATSEPGHNQPQHF	TGTGCCACCAGTGAACCAGGGCACAATCAGCCCCAGCATTTT
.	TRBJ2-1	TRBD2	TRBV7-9	CASSPARVGGRVHEQFF	TGTGCCAGCAGCCCTGCTAGGGTTGGCGGGAGGGTACATGAGCAGTTCTTC
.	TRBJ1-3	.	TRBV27	CASSLSTASGNTIYF	TGTGCCAGCAGTTTAAGTACAGCCTCTGGAAACACCATATATTTT
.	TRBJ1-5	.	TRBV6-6	CASTRDEGGQPQHF	TGTGCCAGCACTCGAGACGAAGGAGGCCAGCCCCAGCATTTT
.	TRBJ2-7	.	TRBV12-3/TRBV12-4	CASSLGRKYEQYF	TGTGCCAGCAGTTTAGGCAGGAAGTACGAGCAGTACTTC
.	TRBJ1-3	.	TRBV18	CASSPGATAGGTIYF	TGTGCCAGCTCACCAGGCGCAACAGCCGGAGGCACCATATATTTT
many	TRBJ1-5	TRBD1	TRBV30	CAWSVQGNQPQHF	TGTGCCTGGAGTGTACAGGGGAACCAGCCCCAGCATTTT
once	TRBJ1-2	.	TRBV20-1	CSASPQQGRNYGYTF	TGCAGTGCTAGTCCTCAACAGGGTCGGAACTATGGCTACACCTTC
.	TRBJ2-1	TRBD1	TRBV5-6	CASSYRDRYYNEQFF	TGTGCCAGCAGCTACCGGGACAGGTACTACAATGAGCAGTTCTTC
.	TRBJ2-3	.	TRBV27	CASSFLTEDTQYF	TGTGCCAGCAGTTTCCTGACTGAGGATACGCAGTATTTT
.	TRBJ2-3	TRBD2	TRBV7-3	CASSPIKGRREGVDTQYF	TGTGCCAGCAGCCCTATAAAGGGTCGGCGGGAGGGTGTGGATACGCAGTATTTT
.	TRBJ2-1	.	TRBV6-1	CASSANSGKGLGNEQFF	TGTGCCAGCAGTGCCAATTCAGGGAAGGGTCTAGGCAATGAGCAGTTCTTC
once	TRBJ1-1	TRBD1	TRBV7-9	CASSPTTGTITEAFF	TGTGCCAGCAGCCCGACGACAGGGACGATCACTGAAGCTTTCTTT
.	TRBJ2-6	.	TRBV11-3	CASSPLARLEANVLTF	TGTGCCAGCAGCCCCCTTGCGAGACTGGAGGCCAACGTCCTGACTTTC
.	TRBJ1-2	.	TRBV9	CASSADIEGVYGYTF	TGTGCCAGCAGCGCGGACATCGAAGGGGTCTATGGCTACACCTTC
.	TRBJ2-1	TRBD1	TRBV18	CASSLGQAYNEQFF	TGTGCCAGCTCACTGGGACAGGCCTACAATGAGCAGTTCTTC
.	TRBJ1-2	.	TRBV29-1	CSVGGGRADYGYTF	TGCAGCGTCGGGGGGGGCAGGGCAGACTATGGCTACACCTTC
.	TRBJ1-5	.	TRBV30	CAWSEGVLQSQPQHF	TGTGCCTGGAGTGAGGGGGTACTACAGTCTCAGCCCCAGCATTTT
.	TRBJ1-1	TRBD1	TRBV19	CASSIGNGQANTEAFF	TGTGCCAGTAGTATAGGCAACGGACAGGCCAACACTGAAGCTTTCTTT
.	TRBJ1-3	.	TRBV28	CASSFRRGSAGNTIYF	TGTGCCAGCAGCTTCCGGAGAGGGAGTGCTGGAAACACCATATATTTT
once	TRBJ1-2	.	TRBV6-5	CASSPTTQINYGYTF	TGTGCCAGCAGTCCAACAACCCAGATTAACTATGGCTACACCTTC
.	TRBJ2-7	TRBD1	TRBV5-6	CASSQGGWSYEQYF	TGTGCCAGCAGCCAAGGGGGCTGGTCCTACGAGCAGTACTTC
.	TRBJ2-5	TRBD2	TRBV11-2	CASRSGVQETQYF	TGTGCCAGCAGGAGCGGGGTCCAAGAGACCCAGTACTTC
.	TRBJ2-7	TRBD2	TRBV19	CASTGIGGAREQYF	TGTGCCAGTACCGGGATCGGGGGGGCCCGGGAGCAGTACTTC
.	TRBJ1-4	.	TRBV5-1	CASSLAGLEEKLFF	TGCGCCAGCAGCTTGGCAGGGTTGGAGGAAAAACTGTTTTTT
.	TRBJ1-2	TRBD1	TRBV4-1	CASSLTGQGSYGYTF	TGCGCCAGCAGCCTAACGGGACAGGGATCCTATGGCTACACCTTC
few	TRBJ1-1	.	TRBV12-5	CASGPRGYGNTEAFF	TGTGCTAGTGGTCCGCGGGGGTATGGAAACACTGAAGCTTTCTTT
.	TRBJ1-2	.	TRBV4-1	CASSSDSFYGYTF	TGCGCCAGCAGCTCGGACAGTTTCTATGGCTACACCTTC
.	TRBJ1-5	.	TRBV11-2	CASSLESRQPQHF	TGTGCCAGCAGCTTAGAATCGCGTCAGCCCCAGCATTTT
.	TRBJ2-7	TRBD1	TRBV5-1	CASSFGTGDSYEQYF	TGCGCCAGCAGCTTTGGGACAGGCGACTCCTACGAGCAGTACTTC
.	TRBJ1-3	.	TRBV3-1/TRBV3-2	CASSQEGTQGNTIYF	TGTGCCAGCAGCCAAGAAGGGACACAAGGAAACACCATATATTTT
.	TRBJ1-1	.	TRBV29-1	CSGTTGNAEAFF	TGCAGCGGTACTACAGGGAACGCTGAAGCTTTCTTT
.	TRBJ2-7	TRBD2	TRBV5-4	CASSPSGSYEQYF	TGTGCCAGCAGCCCAAGCGGGAGCTACGAGCAGTACTTC
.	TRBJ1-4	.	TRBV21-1	CASSAGYDTAGKEKLFF	TGTGCCAGCAGCGCAGGTTACGACACAGCCGGGAAGGAAAAACTGTTTTTT
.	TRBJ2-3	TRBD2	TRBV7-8	CASSLLRAGGISDTQYF	TGTGCCAGCAGCCTACTTCGGGCGGGAGGGATAAGTGATACGCAGTATTTT
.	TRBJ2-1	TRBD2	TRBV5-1	CASSPTSGRVNEQFF	TGCGCCAGCTCCCCGACTAGCGGGAGAGTTAATGAGCAGTTCTTC
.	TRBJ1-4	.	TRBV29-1	CSAVDTSRVTNEKLFF	TGCAGCGCTGTGGACACCAGCCGGGTAACTAATGAAAAACTGTTTTTT
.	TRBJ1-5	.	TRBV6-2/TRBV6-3	CASSSQGQPQHF	TGTGCCAGCAGCTCCCAGGGGCAGCCCCAGCATTTT
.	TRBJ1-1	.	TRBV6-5	CASSPFGGSGTEAFF	TGTGCCAGCAGCCCCTTTGGGGGGAGTGGCACTGAAGCTTTCTTT
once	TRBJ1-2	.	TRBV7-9	CASVRAGGANYGYTF	TGTGCCAGCGTCCGGGCGGGGGGCGCCAACTATGGCTACACCTTC
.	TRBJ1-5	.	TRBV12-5	CASGLVEDQPQHF	TGTGCTAGTGGTTTGGTGGAGGATCAGCCCCAGCATTTT
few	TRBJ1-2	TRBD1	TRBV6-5	CASRNGRDSYYGYTF	TGTGCCAGCAGGAACGGGAGGGACAGCTACTATGGCTACACCTTC